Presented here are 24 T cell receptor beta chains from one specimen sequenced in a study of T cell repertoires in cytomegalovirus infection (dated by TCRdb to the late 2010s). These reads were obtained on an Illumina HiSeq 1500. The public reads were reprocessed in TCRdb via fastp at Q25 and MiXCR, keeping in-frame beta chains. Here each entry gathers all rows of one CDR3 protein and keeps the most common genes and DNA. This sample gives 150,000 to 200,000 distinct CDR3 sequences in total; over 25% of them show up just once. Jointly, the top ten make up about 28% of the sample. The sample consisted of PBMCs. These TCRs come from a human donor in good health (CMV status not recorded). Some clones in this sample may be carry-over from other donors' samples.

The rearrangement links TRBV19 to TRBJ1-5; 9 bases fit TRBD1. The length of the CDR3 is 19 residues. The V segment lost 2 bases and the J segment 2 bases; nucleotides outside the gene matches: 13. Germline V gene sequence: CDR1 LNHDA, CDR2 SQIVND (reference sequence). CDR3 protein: CASSIRSGQGLVGNQPQHF. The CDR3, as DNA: TGTGCCAGTAGTATAAGGTCGGGACAGGGCCTGGTGGGCAATCAGCCCCAGCATTTT.

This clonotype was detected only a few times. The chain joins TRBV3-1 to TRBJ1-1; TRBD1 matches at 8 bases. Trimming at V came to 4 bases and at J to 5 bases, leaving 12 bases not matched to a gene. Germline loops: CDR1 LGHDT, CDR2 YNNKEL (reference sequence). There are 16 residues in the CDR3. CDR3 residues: CASSRPGTGLETEAFF. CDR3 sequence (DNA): TGTGCCAGCAGCCGTCCCGGGACAGGTTTGGAGACTGAAGCTTTCTTT. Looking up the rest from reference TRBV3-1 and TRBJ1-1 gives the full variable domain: DTAVSQTPKYLVTQMGNDKSIKCEQNLGHDTMYWYKQDSKKFLKIMFSYNNKELIINETVPNRFSPKSPDKAHLNLHINSLELGDSAVYFCASSRPGTGLETEAFFGQGTRLTVV.

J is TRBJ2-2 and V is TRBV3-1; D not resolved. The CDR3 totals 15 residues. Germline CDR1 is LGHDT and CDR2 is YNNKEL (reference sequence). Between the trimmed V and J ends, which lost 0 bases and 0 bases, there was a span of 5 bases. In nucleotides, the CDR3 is TGTGCCAGCAGCCAAGATGGAGCGAACACCGGGGAGCTGTTTTTT. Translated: CASSQDGANTGELFF. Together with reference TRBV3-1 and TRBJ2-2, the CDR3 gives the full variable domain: DTAVSQTPKYLVTQMGNDKSIKCEQNLGHDTMYWYKQDSKKFLKIMFSYNNKELIINETVPNRFSPKSPDKAHLNLHINSLELGDSAVYFCASSQDGANTGELFFGEGSRLTVL.

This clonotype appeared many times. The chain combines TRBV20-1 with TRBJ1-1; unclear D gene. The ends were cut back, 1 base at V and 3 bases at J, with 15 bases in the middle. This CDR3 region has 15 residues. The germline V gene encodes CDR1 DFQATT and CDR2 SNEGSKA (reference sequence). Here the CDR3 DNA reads TGCAGTGCTAGAGGAGACTCAATCCTGGACACTGAAGCTTTCTTT. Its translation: CSARGDSILDTEAFF.

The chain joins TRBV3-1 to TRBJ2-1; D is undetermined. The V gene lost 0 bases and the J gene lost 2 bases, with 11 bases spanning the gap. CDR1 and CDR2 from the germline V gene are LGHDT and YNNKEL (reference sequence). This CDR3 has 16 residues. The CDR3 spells CASSQDPGFPYNEQFF. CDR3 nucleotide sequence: TGTGCCAGCAGCCAAGACCCGGGTTTCCCCTACAATGAGCAGTTCTTC.

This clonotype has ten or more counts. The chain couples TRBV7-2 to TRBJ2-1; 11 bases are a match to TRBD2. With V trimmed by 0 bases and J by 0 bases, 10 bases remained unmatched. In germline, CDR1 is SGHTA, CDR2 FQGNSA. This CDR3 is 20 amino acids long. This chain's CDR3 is CASSLARLAGGLSSYNEQFF. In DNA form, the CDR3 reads TGTGCCAGCAGCTTAGCGCGTCTAGCGGGGGGCCTAAGCTCCTACAATGAGCAGTTCTTC.

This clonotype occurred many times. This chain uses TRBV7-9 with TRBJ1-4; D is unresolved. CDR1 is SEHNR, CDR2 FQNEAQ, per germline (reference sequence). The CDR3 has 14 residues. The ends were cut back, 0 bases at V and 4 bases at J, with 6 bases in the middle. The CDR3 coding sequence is TGTGCCAGCAGCTTAGCCGGGAGTAATGAAAAACTGTTTTTT. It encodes CASSLAGSNEKLFF.

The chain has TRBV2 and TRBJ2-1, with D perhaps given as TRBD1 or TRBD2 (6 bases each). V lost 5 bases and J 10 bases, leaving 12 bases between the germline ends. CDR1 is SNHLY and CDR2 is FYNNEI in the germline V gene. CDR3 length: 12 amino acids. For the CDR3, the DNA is TGTGCCAGCAGTCCGAGGGGGAGGGAGCAGTTCTTC. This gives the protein CASSPRGREQFF.

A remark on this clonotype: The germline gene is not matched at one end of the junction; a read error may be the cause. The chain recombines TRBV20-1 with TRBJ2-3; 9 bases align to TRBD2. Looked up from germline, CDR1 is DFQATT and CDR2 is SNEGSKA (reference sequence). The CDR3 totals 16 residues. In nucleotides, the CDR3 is TGCAGTGCTGGAGATGTACAGCGGGGGGGCACAGATACGCAGTATTTT. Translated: CSAGDVQRGGTDTQYF.

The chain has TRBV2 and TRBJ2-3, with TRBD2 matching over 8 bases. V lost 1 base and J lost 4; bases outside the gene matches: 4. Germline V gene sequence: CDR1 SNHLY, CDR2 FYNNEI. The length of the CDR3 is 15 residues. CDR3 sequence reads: CASSEDGGVPDTQYF. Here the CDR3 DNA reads TGTGCCAGCAGTGAAGACGGGGGGGTGCCAGATACGCAGTATTTT.

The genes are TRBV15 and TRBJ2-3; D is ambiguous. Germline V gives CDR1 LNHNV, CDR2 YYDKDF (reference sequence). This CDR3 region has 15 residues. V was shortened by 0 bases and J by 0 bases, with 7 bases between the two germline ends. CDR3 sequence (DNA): TGTGCCACCAGCAGAGATCGGGCCAGCACAGATACGCAGTATTTT. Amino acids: CATSRDRASTDTQYF. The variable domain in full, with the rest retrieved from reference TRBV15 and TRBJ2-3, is DAMVIQNPRYQVTQFGKPVTLSCSQTLNHNVMYWYQQKSSQAPKLLFHYYDKDFNNEADTPDNFQSRRPNTSFCFLDIRSPGLGDTAMYLCATSRDRASTDTQYFGPGTRLTVL.

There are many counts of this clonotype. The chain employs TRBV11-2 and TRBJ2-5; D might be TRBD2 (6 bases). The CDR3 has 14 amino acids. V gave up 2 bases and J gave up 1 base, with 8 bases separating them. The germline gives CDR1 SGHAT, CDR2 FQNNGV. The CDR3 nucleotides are TGTGCCAGCAGCTTACGGGGGTCCCAAGAGACCCAGTACTTC. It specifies CASSLRGSQETQYF.

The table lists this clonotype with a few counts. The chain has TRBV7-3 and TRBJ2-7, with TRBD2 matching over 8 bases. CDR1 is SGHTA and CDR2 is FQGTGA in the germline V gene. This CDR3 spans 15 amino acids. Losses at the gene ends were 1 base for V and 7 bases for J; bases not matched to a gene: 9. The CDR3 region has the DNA TGTGCCAGCAGCTTAAAGAGCGGGGGAACTGGGGAGCAGTACTTC. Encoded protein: CASSLKSGGTGEQYF. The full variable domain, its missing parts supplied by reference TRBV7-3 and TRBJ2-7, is GAGVSQTPSNKVTEKGKYVELRCDPISGHTALYWYRQSLGQGPEFLIYFQGTGAADDSGLPNDRFFAVRPEGSVSTLKIQRTERGDSAVYLCASSLKSGGTGEQYFGPGTRLTVT.

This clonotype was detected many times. The CDR3 region is CASSLATGNTIYF. The CDR3 DNA is TGTGCCAGCAGCTTAGCGACCGGAAACACCATATATTTT. The genes are TRBV7-2 and TRBJ1-3, with D unclear. The CDR3 is made up of 13 amino acids. Germline V gene data show CDR1 as SGHTA and CDR2 as FQGNSA. V was pared by 0 bases and J by 4 bases, with 4 bases between.

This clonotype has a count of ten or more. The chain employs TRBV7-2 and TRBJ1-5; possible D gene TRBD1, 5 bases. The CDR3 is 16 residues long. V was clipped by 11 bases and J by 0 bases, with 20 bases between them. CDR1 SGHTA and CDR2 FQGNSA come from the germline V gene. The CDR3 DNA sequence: TGTGCCGGAAATGGCGTCGGACATAATAGCAATCAGCCCCAGCATTTT. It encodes CAGNGVGHNSNQPQHF. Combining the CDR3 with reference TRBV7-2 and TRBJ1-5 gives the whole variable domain GAGVSQSPSNKVTEKGKDVELRCDPISGHTALYWYRQSLGQGLEFLIYFQGNSAPDKSGLPSDRFSAERTGGSVSTLTIQRTQQEDSAVYLCAGNGVGHNSNQPQHFGDGTRLSIL.

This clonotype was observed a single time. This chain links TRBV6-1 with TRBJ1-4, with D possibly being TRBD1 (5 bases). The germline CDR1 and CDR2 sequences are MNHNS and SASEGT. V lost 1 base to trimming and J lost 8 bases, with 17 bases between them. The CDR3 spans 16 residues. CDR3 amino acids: CASSEVAGGAREKLFF. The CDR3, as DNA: TGTGCCAGCAGTGAAGTTGCTGGAGGGGCTCGCGAAAAACTGTTTTTT.

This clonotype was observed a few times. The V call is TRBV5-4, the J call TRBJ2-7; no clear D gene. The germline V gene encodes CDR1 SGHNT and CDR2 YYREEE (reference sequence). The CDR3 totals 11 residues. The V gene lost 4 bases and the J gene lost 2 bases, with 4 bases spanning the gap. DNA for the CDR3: TGTGCCAGCAGCGGCGCCTACGAGCAGTACTTC. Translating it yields CASSGAYEQYF.

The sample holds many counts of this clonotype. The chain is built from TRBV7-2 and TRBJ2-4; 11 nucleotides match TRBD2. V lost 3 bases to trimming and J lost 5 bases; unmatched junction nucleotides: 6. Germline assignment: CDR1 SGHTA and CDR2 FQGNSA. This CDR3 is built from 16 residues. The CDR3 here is CASSLVSGGVENIQYF. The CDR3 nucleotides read TGTGCCAGCAGCTTGGTTAGCGGGGGGGTGGAAAACATTCAGTACTTC. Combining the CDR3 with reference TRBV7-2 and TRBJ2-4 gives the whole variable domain GAGVSQSPSNKVTEKGKDVELRCDPISGHTALYWYRQSLGQGLEFLIYFQGNSAPDKSGLPSDRFSAERTGGSVSTLTIQRTQQEDSAVYLCASSLVSGGVENIQYFGAGTRLSVL.

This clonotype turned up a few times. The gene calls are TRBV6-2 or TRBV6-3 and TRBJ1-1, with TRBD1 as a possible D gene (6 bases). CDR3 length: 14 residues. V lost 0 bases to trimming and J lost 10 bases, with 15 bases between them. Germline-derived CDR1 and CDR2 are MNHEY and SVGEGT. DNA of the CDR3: TGTGCCAGCAGTTACTCGAGACAGGCGGATATAGCTTTCTTT. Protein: CASSYSRQADIAFF.

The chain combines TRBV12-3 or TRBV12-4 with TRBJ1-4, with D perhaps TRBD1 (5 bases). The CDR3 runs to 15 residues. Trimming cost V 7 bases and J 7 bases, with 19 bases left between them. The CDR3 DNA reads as TGTGCCAGCACCCAGGGATCCGTCGACAGTGAAAAACTGTTTTTT. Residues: CASTQGSVDSEKLFF.

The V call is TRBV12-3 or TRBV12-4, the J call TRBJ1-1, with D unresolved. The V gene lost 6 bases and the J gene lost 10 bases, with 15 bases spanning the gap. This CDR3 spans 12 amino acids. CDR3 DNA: TGTGCCAGCAGCTCCGACCAAGAACGAGCTTTCTTT. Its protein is CASSSDQERAFF.

The CDR3 is CASSYSRTYGYTF. The CDR3 bases are TGTGCCAGCAGTTACTCCAGAACCTATGGCTACACCTTC. The chain couples TRBV12-3 or TRBV12-4 to TRBJ1-2; no definite D call. The CDR3 is made up of 13 amino acids. The ends were cut back, 4 bases at V and 4 bases at J, with 10 bases in the middle.

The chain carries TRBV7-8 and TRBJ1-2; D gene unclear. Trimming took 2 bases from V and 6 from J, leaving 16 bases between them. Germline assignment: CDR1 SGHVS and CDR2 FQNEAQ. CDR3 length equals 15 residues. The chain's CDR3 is CASSLFDSAWDGYTF. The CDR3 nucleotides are TGTGCCAGCAGCTTATTTGATAGTGCCTGGGATGGCTACACCTTC.

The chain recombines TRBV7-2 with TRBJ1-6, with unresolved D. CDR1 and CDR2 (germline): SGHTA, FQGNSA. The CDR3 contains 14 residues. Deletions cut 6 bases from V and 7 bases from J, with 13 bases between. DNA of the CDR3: TGTGCCAGCAGTAACTTTAGCCCCAATTCACCCCTCCACTTT. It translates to CASSNFSPNSPLHF.